This TCR beta chain emerged from a study of blood T cells in healthy people across ages. Study results and limitations: Reliance upon unsorted PBMCs precluded definitive naive versus antigen-experienced comparison.

This CDR3 contains 13 residues. CDR1 and CDR2 from the germline V gene are MNHNY and SVGAGI (reference sequence). In the case of this clonotype: What it recognizes is unknown.

The second PCR ran 7 to 11 cycles with a sample-barcoded 5' primer and J-beta primers. TCRdb passed the 5' RACE reads through MiXCR, listing each CDR3 protein once. Seen here are a few hundred thousand distinct CDR3 sequences, 50% to 60% observed once, and the top ten hold around 50%. The gene calls are TRBV6-6 and TRBJ2-1; 7 bases agree with TRBD2. The J call is in doubt because the DNA end fits TRBJ2-7 better. This clonotype was obtained from a man in his sixties in good health. The material sequenced was blood. CDR3 protein: CASTTRGVGEQYF. As DNA, the CDR3 is TGTGCCAGCACAACACGGGGGGTGGGGGAGCAGTACTTC.